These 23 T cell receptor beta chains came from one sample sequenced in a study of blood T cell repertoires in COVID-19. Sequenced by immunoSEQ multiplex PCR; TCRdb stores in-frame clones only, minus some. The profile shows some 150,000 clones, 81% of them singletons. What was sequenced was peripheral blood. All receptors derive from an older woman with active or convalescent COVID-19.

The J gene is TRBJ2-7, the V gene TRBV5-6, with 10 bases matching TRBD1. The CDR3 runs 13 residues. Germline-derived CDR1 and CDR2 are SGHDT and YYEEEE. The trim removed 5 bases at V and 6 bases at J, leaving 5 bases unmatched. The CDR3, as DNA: TGTGCCAGCAGAGTGACAGGGGGCAGCGAGCAGTACGTC. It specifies CASRVTGGSEQYV.

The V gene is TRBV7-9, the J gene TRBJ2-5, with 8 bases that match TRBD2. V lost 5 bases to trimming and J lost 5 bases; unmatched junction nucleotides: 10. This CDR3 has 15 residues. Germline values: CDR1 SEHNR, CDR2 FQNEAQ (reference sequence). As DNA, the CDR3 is TGTGCCAGCAGCCTACGCTACGGGAGGGAGGAGACCCAGTACTTC. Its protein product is CASSLRYGREETQYF.

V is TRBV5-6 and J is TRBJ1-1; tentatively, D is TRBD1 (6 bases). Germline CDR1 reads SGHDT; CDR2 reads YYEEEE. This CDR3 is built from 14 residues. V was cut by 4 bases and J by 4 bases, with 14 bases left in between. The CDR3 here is CASSPAGTLTEAFF. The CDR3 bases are TGTGCCAGCAGCCCAGCCGGGACACTCACTGAAGCTTTCTTT.

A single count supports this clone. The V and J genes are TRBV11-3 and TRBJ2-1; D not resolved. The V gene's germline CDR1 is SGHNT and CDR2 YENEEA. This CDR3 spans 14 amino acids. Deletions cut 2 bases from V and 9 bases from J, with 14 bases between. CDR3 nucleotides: TGTGCCAGCAGCTTAAGGTCACAGAATACTGAGCAGTTCTTC. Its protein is CASSLRSQNTEQFF.

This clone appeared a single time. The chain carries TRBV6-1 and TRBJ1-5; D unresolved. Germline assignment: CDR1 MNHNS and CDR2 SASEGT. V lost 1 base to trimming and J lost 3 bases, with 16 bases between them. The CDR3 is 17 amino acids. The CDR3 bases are TGTGCCAGCAGTGAAGATCAGGATAAAAAATTCAATCAGCCCCAGCATTTT. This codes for CASSEDQDKKFNQPQHF.

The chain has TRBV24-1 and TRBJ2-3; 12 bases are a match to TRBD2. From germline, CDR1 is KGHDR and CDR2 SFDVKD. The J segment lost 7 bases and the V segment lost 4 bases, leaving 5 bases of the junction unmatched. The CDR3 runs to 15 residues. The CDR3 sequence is CATSEATSGGYTQYF. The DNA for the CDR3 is TGTGCCACCAGTGAGGCGACTAGCGGGGGTTATACGCAGTATTTT.

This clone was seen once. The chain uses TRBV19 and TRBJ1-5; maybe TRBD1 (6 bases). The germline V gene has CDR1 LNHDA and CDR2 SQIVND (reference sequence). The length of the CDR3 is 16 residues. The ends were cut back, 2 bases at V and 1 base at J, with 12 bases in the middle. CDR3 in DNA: TGTGCCAGTAGTATATTAATTGGACAGAGCAATCAGCCCCAGCATTTT. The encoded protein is CASSILIGQSNQPQHF.

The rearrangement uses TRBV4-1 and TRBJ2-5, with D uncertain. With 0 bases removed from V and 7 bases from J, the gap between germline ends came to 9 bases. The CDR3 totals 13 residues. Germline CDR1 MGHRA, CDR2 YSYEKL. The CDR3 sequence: CASSQEAGTTQYF. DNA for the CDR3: TGCGCCAGCAGCCAAGAGGCAGGTACGACCCAGTACTTC.

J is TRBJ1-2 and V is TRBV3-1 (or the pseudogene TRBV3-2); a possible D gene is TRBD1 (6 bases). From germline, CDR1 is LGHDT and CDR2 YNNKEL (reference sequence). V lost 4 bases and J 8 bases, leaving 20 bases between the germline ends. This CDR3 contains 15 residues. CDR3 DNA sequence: TGTGCCAGCAGCCCACCCGGGGGGCAGGGGAGCGGCTACACCTTC. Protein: CASSPPGGQGSGYTF.

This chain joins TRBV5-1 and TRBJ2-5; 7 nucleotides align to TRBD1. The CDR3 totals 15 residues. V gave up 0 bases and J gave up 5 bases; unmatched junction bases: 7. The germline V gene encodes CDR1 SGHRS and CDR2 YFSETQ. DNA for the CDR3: TGCGCCAGCAGCTTGGAGTACAGGGGTAGGGAGACCCAGTACTTC. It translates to CASSLEYRGRETQYF. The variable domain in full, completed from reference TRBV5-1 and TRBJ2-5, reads KAGVTQTPRYLIKTRGQQVTLSCSPISGHRSVSWYQQTPGQGLQFLFEYFSETQRNKGNFPGRFSGRQFSNSRSEMNVSTLELGDSALYLCASSLEYRGRETQYFGPGTRLLVL.

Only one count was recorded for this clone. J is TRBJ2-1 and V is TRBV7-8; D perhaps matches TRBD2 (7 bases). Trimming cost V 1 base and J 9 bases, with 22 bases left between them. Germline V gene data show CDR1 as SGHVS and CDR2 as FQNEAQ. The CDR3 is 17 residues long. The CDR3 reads CASSLEGGAGVSVEQFF. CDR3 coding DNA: TGTGCCAGCAGCTTAGAGGGGGGGGCGGGAGTATCGGTTGAGCAGTTCTTC.

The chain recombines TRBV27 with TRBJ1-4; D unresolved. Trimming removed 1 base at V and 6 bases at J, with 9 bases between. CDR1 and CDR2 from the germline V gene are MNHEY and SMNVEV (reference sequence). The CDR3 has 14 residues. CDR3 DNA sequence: TGTGCCAGCAGTTTATTTGGAGGAGATGAAAAACTGTTTTTT. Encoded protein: CASSLFGGDEKLFF.

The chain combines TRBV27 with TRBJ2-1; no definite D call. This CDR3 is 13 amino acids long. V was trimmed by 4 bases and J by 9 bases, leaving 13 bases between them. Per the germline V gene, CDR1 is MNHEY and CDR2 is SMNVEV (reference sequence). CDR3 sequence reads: CASSSSPLGEQFF. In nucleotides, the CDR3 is TGTGCCAGCAGTTCCTCACCACTTGGTGAGCAGTTCTTC.

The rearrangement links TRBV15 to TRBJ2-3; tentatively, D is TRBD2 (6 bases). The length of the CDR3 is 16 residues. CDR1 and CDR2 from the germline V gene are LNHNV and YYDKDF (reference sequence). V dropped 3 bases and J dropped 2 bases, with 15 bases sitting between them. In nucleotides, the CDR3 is TGTGCCACCAGCAGTCTTGAGGAGGGATACACAGATACGCAGTATTTT. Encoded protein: CATSSLEEGYTDTQYF.

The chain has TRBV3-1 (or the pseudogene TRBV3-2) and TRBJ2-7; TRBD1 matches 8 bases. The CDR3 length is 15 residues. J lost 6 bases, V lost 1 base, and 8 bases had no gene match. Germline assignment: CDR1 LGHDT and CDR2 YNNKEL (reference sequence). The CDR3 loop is CASSQAGTGFLEQYF. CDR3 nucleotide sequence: TGTGCCAGCAGCCAAGCCGGGACAGGTTTTCTCGAGCAGTACTTC.

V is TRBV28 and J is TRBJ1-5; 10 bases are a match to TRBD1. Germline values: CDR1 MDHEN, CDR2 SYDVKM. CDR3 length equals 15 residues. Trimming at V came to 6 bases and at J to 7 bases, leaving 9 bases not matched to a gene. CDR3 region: CASRKTGGAFQPQHF. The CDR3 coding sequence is TGTGCCAGCAGAAAGACAGGGGGCGCCTTCCAGCCCCAGCATTTT.

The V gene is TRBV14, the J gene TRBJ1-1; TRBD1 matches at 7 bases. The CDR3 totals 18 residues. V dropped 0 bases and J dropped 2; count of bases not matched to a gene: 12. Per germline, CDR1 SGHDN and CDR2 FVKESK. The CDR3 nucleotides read TGTGCCAGCAGCCAAGATCGGGCAACAGGGGTCCATAACACTGAAGCTTTCTTT. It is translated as CASSQDRATGVHNTEAFF.

CDR3 amino acids: CASSSRGATEAFF. The CDR3, as DNA: TGTGCCAGCAGCTCCCGGGGGGCCACTGAAGCTTTCTTT. The chain employs TRBV7-8 and TRBJ1-1; TRBD1 might be the D (6 bases). The CDR3 length is 13 residues. V shed 4 bases and J shed 4 bases, with 10 bases lying between them. Per the germline V gene, CDR1 is SGHVS and CDR2 is FQNEAQ.

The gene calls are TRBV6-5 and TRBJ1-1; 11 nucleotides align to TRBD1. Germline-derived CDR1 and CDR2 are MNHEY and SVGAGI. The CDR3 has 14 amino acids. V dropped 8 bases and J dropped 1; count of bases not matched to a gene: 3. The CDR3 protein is CASRGQGENTEAFF. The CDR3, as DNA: TGTGCCAGCCGGGGACAGGGGGAGAACACTGAAGCTTTCTTT.

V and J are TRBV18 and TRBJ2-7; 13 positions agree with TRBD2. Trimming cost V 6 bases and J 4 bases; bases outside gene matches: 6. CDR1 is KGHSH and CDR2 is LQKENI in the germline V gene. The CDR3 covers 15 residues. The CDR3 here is CASSPGTSGTYEQYF. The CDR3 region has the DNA TGTGCCAGCTCCCCTGGGACTAGCGGGACTTACGAGCAGTACTTC.

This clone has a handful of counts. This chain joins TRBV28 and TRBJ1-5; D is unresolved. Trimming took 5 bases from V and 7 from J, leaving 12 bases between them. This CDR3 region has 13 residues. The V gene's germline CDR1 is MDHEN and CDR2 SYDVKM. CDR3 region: CASSKEGGQPQHF. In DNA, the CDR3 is TGTGCCAGCAGTAAAGAGGGAGGGCAGCCCCAGCATTTT. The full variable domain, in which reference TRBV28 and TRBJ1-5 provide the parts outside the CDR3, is DVKVTQSSRYLVKRTGEKVFLECVQDMDHENMFWYRQDPGLGLRLIYFSYDVKMKEKGDIPEGYSVSREKKERFSLILESASTNQTSMYLCASSKEGGQPQHFGDGTRLSIL.

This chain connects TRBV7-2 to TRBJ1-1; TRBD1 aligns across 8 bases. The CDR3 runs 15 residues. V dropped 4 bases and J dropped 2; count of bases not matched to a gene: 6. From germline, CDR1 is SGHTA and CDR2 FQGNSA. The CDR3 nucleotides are TGTGCCAGCAGCTCGTACAGGGGGGGAAACACTGAAGCTTTCTTT. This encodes CASSSYRGGNTEAFF.

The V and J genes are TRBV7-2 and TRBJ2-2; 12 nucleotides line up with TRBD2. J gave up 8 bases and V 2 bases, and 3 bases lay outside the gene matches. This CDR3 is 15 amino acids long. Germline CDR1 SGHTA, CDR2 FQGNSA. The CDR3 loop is CASSLLAGGKGELFF. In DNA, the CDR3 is TGTGCCAGCAGCTTACTAGCGGGAGGGAAGGGGGAGCTGTTTTTT.